The next 9 T cell receptor beta chains were all read from a single sample in a study of vaccination effects on CD4 cells after COVID-19. No antigen has been assigned to these receptors. Using immunoSEQ multiplex PCR, the repertoire was profiled, and TCRdb retains in-frame clones only, with some absent. In the table there are some 40,000 clones, approximately 70% of which are singletons. Subsequent to 10 days of culture, CD4+ T cells were isolated. The vaccine given was either BNT162b2 or mRNA-1273, in two doses. The sample in question was CD4+ T cells from PBMCs cultured without peptide, obtained after COVID-19 vaccination. Receptor source: a human donor who received a COVID-19 vaccine.

Only a few counts were recorded for this clone. The chain couples TRBV7-7 to TRBJ1-4; 8 bases line up with TRBD1. The CDR3 has 17 amino acids. Trimming took 5 bases from V and 7 from J; bases not matched to a gene: 15. CDR1 and CDR2 from the germline V gene are SSHAT and FNYEAQ (reference sequence). CDR3 bases: TGTGCCAGCAGCCCCGGGACAGGATTGGTTTTGGGTGAAAAACTGTTTTTT. As protein: CASSPGTGLVLGEKLFF. The whole variable domain, filled in from reference TRBV7-7 and TRBJ1-4, reads GAGVSQSPRYKVTKRGQDVTLRCDPISSHATLYWYQQALGQGPEFLTYFNYEAQPDKSGLPSDRFSAERPEGSISTLTIQRTEQRDSAMYRCASSPGTGLVLGEKLFFGSGTQLSVL.

This rearrangement joins TRBV5-4 to TRBJ2-7; D not certain. V was cut by 9 bases and J by 3 bases, with 22 bases left in between. The CDR3 covers 15 residues. CDR1 SGHNT and CDR2 YYREEE come from the germline V gene (reference sequence). CDR3 sequence reads: CATRFAGNRLYEQYF. CDR3 nucleotides: TGTGCCACCCGTTTCGCTGGGAACCGACTCTACGAGCAGTACTTC.

The V gene is TRBV5-4, the J gene TRBJ2-1; 7 bases align to TRBD2. V was clipped by 0 bases and J by 7 bases; unmatched bases: 7. Per the germline V gene, CDR1 is SGHNT and CDR2 is YYREEE (reference sequence). The CDR3 has 15 amino acids. CDR3 bases: TGTGCCAGCAGCTTGGAGTCTAGCGGTTTTAATGAGCAGTTCTTC. Translation: CASSLESSGFNEQFF. The entire variable domain, with the rest obtained from reference TRBV5-4 and TRBJ2-1, is as follows: ETGVTQSPTHLIKTRGQQVTLRCSSQSGHNTVSWYQQALGQGPQFIFQYYREEENGRGNFPPRFSGLQFPNYSSELNVNALELDDSALYLCASSLESSGFNEQFFGPGTRLTVL.

The chain joins TRBV6-5 to TRBJ1-5; tentatively, D is TRBD1 (6 bases). Germline V lookup: CDR1 MNHEY, CDR2 SVGAGI. This CDR3 region has 14 residues. Deletions cut 7 bases from V and 6 bases from J, with 16 bases between. In DNA form, the CDR3 reads TGTGCCAGCACCCCCCCGGGGGCAGGTCAGCCCCAGCATTTT. Translated, it gives CASTPPGAGQPQHF.

The rearrangement uses TRBV4-1 and TRBJ2-7; maybe TRBD1 (6 bases). Trimming pared 1 base from V and 5 bases from J, leaving 6 bases between. This CDR3 is built from 12 residues. The V gene's germline CDR1 is MGHRA and CDR2 YSYEKL. The CDR3 is CASSQAGDEQYF. The CDR3 DNA is TGCGCCAGCAGCCAAGCAGGGGACGAGCAGTACTTC.

This sequence joins TRBV7-6 and TRBJ2-7; D is undetermined. Per germline, CDR1 SGHVS and CDR2 FNYEAQ. V lost 1 base and J lost 2, with 12 bases in between. This CDR3 is built from 15 residues. The CDR3 sequence: CASSLGSDLTYEQYF. The CDR3 nucleotides read TGTGCCAGCAGCTTAGGTAGTGACTTGACCTACGAGCAGTACTTC.

The gene calls are TRBV27 and TRBJ2-2, with TRBD2 as a possible D gene (5 bases). The V end lost 7 bases, the J end lost 6 bases, and 15 bases lay between the germline ends. This CDR3 has 14 residues. CDR1 is MNHEY, CDR2 SMNVEV, per germline (reference sequence). The CDR3 loop reads CASTLYGGSGELFF. CDR3 nucleotides: TGTGCCAGCACCCTATATGGAGGATCCGGGGAGCTGTTTTTT.

This sequence joins TRBV3-1 (or the pseudogene TRBV3-2) and TRBJ2-2; unclear D gene. The CDR3 contains 14 residues. Germline-derived CDR1 and CDR2 are LGHDT and YNNKEL (reference sequence). Trimming pared 4 bases from V and 0 bases from J, leaving 6 bases between. The CDR3 sequence is CASSLQPNTGELFF. CDR3 bases: TGTGCCAGCAGCCTCCAACCGAACACCGGGGAGCTGTTTTTT.

V usage is TRBV18 and J usage is TRBJ1-5; D unresolved. The CDR3 covers 14 residues. V dropped 1 base and J dropped 0 bases, with 4 bases sitting between them. Germline CDR1 and CDR2: KGHSH and LQKENI. The CDR3 sequence is CASSPQGSNQPQHF. CDR3 coding DNA: TGTGCCAGCTCACCACAGGGTAGCAATCAGCCCCAGCATTTT.